The rows below give T cell receptor beta chains drawn from one sample of a study of blood T cell repertoires in COVID-19. Assay: immunoSEQ multiplex PCR; the TCRdb copy retains only in-frame clones and omits some. In the table there are more than 85,000 clones, just under 95% of which are singletons. The sequenced material came from peripheral blood. These receptors were obtained from a man in his sixties or seventies with acute or convalescent COVID-19. CDR3s include the opening cysteine and the closing phenylalanine or tryptophan. Fields, in order: clone size, V gene, J gene, D gene, CDR3 DNA, CDR3 protein. The D gene is left open where the match is weak. Size is stated for part of the rows, as once, few or many counts, or as a class when the clone is expanded.

>once|TRBV7-9|TRBJ2-1|TRBD1
TGTGCCAGCAGCCCCCCCGGGACAGACTCCAATGAGCAGTTCTTC
CASSPPGTDSNEQFF
>NA|TRBV11-3|TRBJ2-7|NA
TGTGCCAGCAGCTTAGATCCGGGCTCCTACGAGCAGTACTTC
CASSLDPGSYEQYF
>NA|TRBV7-9|TRBJ1-6|NA
TGTGCCAGCAGCCGACAATATAATTCACCCCTCCACTTT
CASSRQYNSPLHF
>few|TRBV7-6|TRBJ1-1|NA
TGTGCCAGCAGCGCAGAGACAGACATGAACACTGAAGCTTTCTTT
CASSAETDMNTEAFF
>NA|TRBV28|TRBJ1-5|NA
TGTGCCAGCAGTTTATTGGGGGGGCTTTATAGCAATCAGCCCCAGCATTTT
CASSLLGGLYSNQPQHF
>once|TRBV18|TRBJ2-3|TRBD2
TGTGCCAGCTCACCACGGGGGACTAGCGGGACAGATACGCAGTATTTT
CASSPRGTSGTDTQYF
>NA|TRBV6-6|TRBJ2-5|NA
TGTGCCAGCACCTGGACGGGGAATCAAGAGACCCAGTACTTC
CASTWTGNQETQYF
>NA|TRBV5-4|TRBJ2-3|NA
TGTGCCAGCAGCTTGCCGCATCACGGGGCAGATACGCAGTATTTT
CASSLPHHGADTQYF
>NA|TRBV7-9|TRBJ1-4|TRBD1
TGTGCCAGCAGCAAAGGACAGGGAACGACGGGAAAACTGTTTTTT
CASSKGQGTTGKLFF
>NA|TRBV14|TRBJ2-7|NA
TGTGCCAGCAGCCAAGAGGTCAGAGGGGAGCAGTACTTC
CASSQEVRGEQYF
>NA|TRBV5-6|TRBJ1-1|NA
TGTGCCAGCAGCTTGGCCCAAATGAACACTGAAGCTTTCTTT
CASSLAQMNTEAFF
>NA|TRBV10-3|TRBJ2-3|NA
TGTGCCATCAGCGAGGAGGGAACAGATACGCAGTATTTT
CAISEEGTDTQYF
>NA|TRBV7-3|TRBJ2-1|TRBD2
TGTGCCAGCAGCCCACCGGGACTAGCAGGGTACAATGAGCAGTTCTTC
CASSPPGLAGYNEQFF
>once|TRBV3-1/TRBV3-2|TRBJ2-3|NA
TGTGCCAGCAGGGGGGAGGCGGATACGCAGTATTTT
CASRGEADTQYF
>NA|TRBV7-6|TRBJ2-3|NA
TGTGCCAGCAGCTCTCTAGGCACAGATACGCAGTATTTT
CASSSLGTDTQYF
>NA|TRBV6-6|TRBJ2-3|TRBD2
TGTGCCAGCAGTTACTGGGCTAGCGGGACCACAGATACGCAGTATTTT
CASSYWASGTTDTQYF
>NA|TRBV25-1|TRBJ1-2|NA
TGTGCCAGCAGTGAAAGGGACACCGGGGGCTACACCTTC
CASSERDTGGYTF
>NA|TRBV5-1|TRBJ2-1|TRBD2
TGCGCCAGCAGCCAGGGACTAGCGGGGGGCCTCCTCGGCAATGAGCAGTTCTTC
CASSQGLAGGLLGNEQFF
>NA|TRBV7-3|TRBJ1-1|TRBD1
TGTGCCAGCAGCCCAGGGGGACAGCGTAACACTGAAGCTTTCTTT
CASSPGGQRNTEAFF
>NA|TRBV5-1|TRBJ2-3|TRBD2
TGCGCCAGCAGCTTGAATCCCAGCGGGAGAATCCCAGATACGCAGTATTTT
CASSLNPSGRIPDTQYF
>once|TRBV9|TRBJ2-3|TRBD2
TGTGCCAGCAGCGTAGTTGGGGGAGGGATGACAGATACGCAGTATTTT
CASSVVGGGMTDTQYF
>NA|TRBV6-5|TRBJ1-5|NA
TGTGCCAGCAGTTACTCGTTCGGCAATCAGCCCCAGCATTTT
CASSYSFGNQPQHF
>NA|TRBV2|TRBJ1-2|TRBD1
TGTGCCAGCAGTACCTATAGACAGGGGGGGGATGGCTACACCTTC
CASSTYRQGGDGYTF
>NA|TRBV5-4|TRBJ1-1|NA
TGTGCCAGCAGCTTGGACCAGGGGAACACTGAAGCTTTCTTT
CASSLDQGNTEAFF
>NA|TRBV12-3/TRBV12-4|TRBJ1-1|NA
TGTGCCAGCAGTTTTACAAGAACTGAAGCTTTCTTT
CASSFTRTEAFF
>NA|TRBV6-6|TRBJ1-1|TRBD1
TGTGCCAGCAGCCCAGTACCAGGGGGGTTACTCACTGAAGCTTTCTTT
CASSPVPGGLLTEAFF
>NA|TRBV2|TRBJ2-1|NA
TGTGCCAGCAGTGAAAGAAGTCAGGGATTTTACAATGAGCAGTTCTTC
CASSERSQGFYNEQFF
>NA|TRBV24-1|TRBJ2-5|TRBD1
TGTGCCACCAGTGATCACAGGGGTGAAGGGGAGACCCAGTACTTC
CATSDHRGEGETQYF
>NA|TRBV5-1|TRBJ1-2|NA
TGCGCCAGCAGCTTGGCCGAGGCAGGGCTCTATGGCTACACCTTC
CASSLAEAGLYGYTF
>NA|TRBV29-1|TRBJ1-4|NA
TGCAGCGTTGAGGAGTTGCAAGGAGGGTATGAAAAACTGTTTTTT
CSVEELQGGYEKLFF
>NA|TRBV13|TRBJ1-4|NA
TGTGCCAGCAGCCCCGGGGTTACAACTAATGAAAAACTGTTTTTT
CASSPGVTTNEKLFF
>NA|TRBV11-2|TRBJ2-7|NA
TGTGCCAGCAGCGCCCCCGGGAACGTGCAGTACTTC
CASSAPGNVQYF
>once|TRBV14|TRBJ1-1|TRBD1
TGTGCCAGCAGCTCCCGACAGGGCGGCACTGAAGCTTTCTTT
CASSSRQGGTEAFF
>once|TRBV7-9|TRBJ1-2|NA
TGTGCCAGCAGCCGTCCTAACTATGGCTACACCTTC
CASSRPNYGYTF
>NA|TRBV10-2|TRBJ1-1|NA
TGCGCCAGCAGCAGGGTTATGAACACTGAAGCTTTCTTT
CASSRVMNTEAFF
>NA|TRBV10-1|TRBJ2-7|NA
TGCGCCAGCAGTGAGTCGAAACTAATTGCGGACGAGCAGTACTTC
CASSESKLIADEQYF
>NA|TRBV2|TRBJ1-4|NA
TGTGCCAGCAGACAGGGTTGGGCAAAACTGTTTTTT
CASRQGWAKLFF
>NA|TRBV18|TRBJ1-2|NA
TGTGCCAGCTCACCACCGACAGCAGGGGTGCTTAACTATGGCTACACCTTC
CASSPPTAGVLNYGYTF
>NA|TRBV19|TRBJ1-1|NA
TGTGCCAGTAGTAGAGTTTCGGGAGGGAGGACTGAAGCTTTCTTT
CASSRVSGGRTEAFF
>few|TRBV28|TRBJ1-1|NA
TGTGCCTTCGGGGGGTTGGGTGAAGCTTTCTTT
CAFGGLGEAFF
>NA|TRBV24-1|TRBJ2-3|NA
TGTGCCACCAGTGCAGGGGTTCGCACAGATACGCAGTATTTT
CATSAGVRTDTQYF
>NA|TRBV5-1|TRBJ2-3|NA
TGCGCCAGCAGCCGCGGGATAAGCACAGATACGCAGTATTTT
CASSRGISTDTQYF
>NA|TRBV19|TRBJ1-2|TRBD1
TGTGCCGGTAGAGTTCCAGGGGGAGGCTACACCTTC
CAGRVPGGGYTF
>NA|TRBV6-6|TRBJ2-1|NA
TGTGCCAGCAGTTACGGCGGGGGACAAAACAATGAGCAGTTCTTC
CASSYGGGQNNEQFF
>NA|TRBV27|TRBJ2-1|NA
TGTGCCAGCAGCTACGAGGGACTGCGGCCGTTCTTC
CASSYEGLRPFF